The next 25 T cell receptor beta chains were all read from a single sample in a study of blood T cells in healthy people across ages. A J-beta primer mix and a sample-barcoded 5' primer were used in a second PCR of roughly 7 to 12 cycles. Each CDR3 protein gets one entry after TCRdb re-called the 5' RACE reads with MiXCR. The table records 1 million or so distinct CDR3 sequences, under 30% of them present only once. This sample was shared with a second study, whose subject was T cells of mothers and their children.

The material sequenced was blood. The receptors here all came from a girl aged 2 to 10 in good health.

This chain links TRBV7-2 with TRBJ2-5, with 7 bases identical to TRBD2. The J call is in doubt because the DNA end fits TRBJ2-7 better. Per germline, CDR1 SGHTA and CDR2 FQGNSA. This CDR3 comprises 14 residues. CDR3 coding DNA: TGTGCCAGCAGCTTACTAGCGGAGTGCTACGAGCAGTACTTC. Protein: CASSLLAECYEQYF.

This rearrangement joins TRBV20-1 to TRBJ2-5, with 8 bases aligning to TRBD1. V lost 4 bases, J lost 5 bases, and 9 bases stayed unmatched. Germline V gene sequence: CDR1 DFQATT, CDR2 SNEGSKA (reference sequence). The CDR3 loop spans 14 amino acids. CDR3 coding DNA: TGCAGTGCTAAAGCAGGGGGCAAGCGTGAGACCCAGTACTTC. Translation: CSAKAGGKRETQYF.

The CDR3 DNA follows: TGTGCCAGCAGTTTTGGCGGGAGGGCTTATGAGCAGTTCTTC. Translating gives CASSFGGRAYEQFF. This chain connects TRBV12-3 or TRBV12-4 to TRBJ2-1, with TRBD2 matching 9 bases. This CDR3 is built from 14 residues. Trimming took 3 bases from V and 8 from J; bases not matched to a gene: 5.

J is TRBJ2-7 and V is TRBV6-2 or TRBV6-3; unclear D gene. The V end was cut by 7 bases, the J end by 3 bases, with 13 bases between. The CDR3 extends over 13 amino acids. Per the germline V gene, CDR1 is MNHEY and CDR2 is SVGEGT. The chain's CDR3 is CASTRTPYYEQYF. In DNA form, the CDR3 reads TGTGCCAGCACTAGGACGCCATACTACGAGCAGTACTTC.

The chain is built from TRBV7-9 and TRBJ2-3, with TRBD1 matching 7 bases. The V gene's germline CDR1 is SEHNR and CDR2 FQNEAQ (reference sequence). The CDR3 contains 16 residues. V gave up 4 bases and J gave up 2 bases; unmatched junction bases: 9. CDR3 in DNA: TGTGCCAGCAGCTCAATACAGGGGTCCCTCACAGATACGCAGTATTTT. Residues: CASSSIQGSLTDTQYF.

There are a few counts of this clonotype. The junction differs from germline at one of its ends, possibly a read error. The V and J genes are TRBV7-2 and TRBJ1-5; D might be TRBD1 (5 bases). The germline V gene encodes CDR1 SGHTA and CDR2 FQGNSA. This CDR3 comprises 14 residues. The CDR3: CANSFGGRDQPQHF. The CDR3 DNA follows: TGTGCCAACAGCTTCGGGGGAAGAGATCAGCCGCAGCATTTT.

The chain joins TRBV2 to TRBJ2-1, with D possibly being TRBD2 (6 bases). Germline values: CDR1 SNHLY, CDR2 FYNNEI. This CDR3 contains 15 residues. Deletions cut 4 bases from V and 5 bases from J, with 15 bases between. CDR3 in amino acids: CASSVGSGVDNEQFF. The CDR3 DNA reads as TGTGCCAGCAGTGTGGGTAGCGGCGTAGACAATGAGCAGTTCTTC.

V gene TRBV6-1 combines with J gene TRBJ1-2, with 7 nucleotides matching TRBD1. V was clipped by 7 bases and J by 8 bases; unmatched bases: 7. There are 12 residues in the CDR3. CDR1 MNHNS and CDR2 SASEGT come from the germline V gene. The CDR3 nucleotides are TGTGCCAGCAATCGAGGACAGGAGGGCTACACCTTC. Its translation is CASNRGQEGYTF.

The rearrangement links TRBV5-1 to TRBJ2-7; 7 nucleotides align to TRBD1. CDR1 and CDR2 (germline): SGHRS, YFSETQ. V lost 1 base and J lost 2; bases outside the gene matches: 9. The CDR3 is 16 amino acids. The CDR3 reads CASSLSRDRSTYEQYF. The CDR3 nucleotides are TGCGCCAGCAGCTTGTCCCGGGACAGAAGTACCTACGAGCAGTACTTC.

The CDR3 DNA sequence: TGTGCCGGCAAAGGAGGGTCAGGGACGACCCTTAGCACAGATACGCAGTATTTT. Amino acid sequence: CAGKGGSGTTLSTDTQYF. The rearrangement links TRBV6-1 to TRBJ2-3; possible D gene TRBD2, 6 bases. Trimming removed 11 bases from V and 0 bases from J, with 27 bases in between. The CDR3 runs 18 residues. Germline V CDR1 and CDR2: MNHNS, SASEGT.

The V and J genes are TRBV7-2 and TRBJ1-6; D is unclear. Germline lookup yields CDR1 SGHTA and CDR2 FQGNSA. The V end was cut by 1 base, the J end by 8 bases, with 12 bases between. CDR3 length equals 15 residues. This CDR3 reads CASSLEGAADSPLHF. CDR3 nucleotide sequence: TGTGCCAGCAGCTTAGAGGGCGCAGCAGATTCACCCCTCCACTTT.

A few counts support this clonotype. The genes are TRBV27 and TRBJ2-7; tentative D call: TRBD1 (6 bases). The germline V gene encodes CDR1 MNHEY and CDR2 SMNVEV (reference sequence). The CDR3 has 18 residues. V dropped 4 bases and J dropped 0 bases, with 22 bases sitting between them. The CDR3 bases are TGTGCCAGCAGTTCTTTTTCTCTTCGAGGACAGAGCTCCTACGAGCAGTACTTC. Translating gives CASSSFSLRGQSSYEQYF.

This clonotype was observed a handful of times. The V call is TRBV28, the J call TRBJ2-3, with D perhaps being TRBD1 or TRBD2 (6 bases each). The CDR3 has 16 residues. From germline, CDR1 is MDHEN and CDR2 SYDVKM. The germline V and J ends were trimmed by 2 bases and 4 bases, with 16 bases remaining between them. The chain's CDR3 is CASSLRGLQFSDTQYF. In nucleotides, the CDR3 is TGTGCCAGCAGTTTACGGGGGCTCCAATTCTCAGATACGCAGTATTTT.

The rearrangement joins TRBV14 to TRBJ2-5; D may correspond to TRBD1 or TRBD2 (6 bases each). The J call may not be correct, given that the DNA end is closer to TRBJ2-1. The CDR3 totals 14 residues. The germline V gene encodes CDR1 SGHDN and CDR2 FVKESK. The CDR3 is CASSLDDGGYEQFF. The CDR3 DNA reads TGTGCCAGCAGCCTGGACGACGGGGGCTATGAGCAGTTCTTC.

The chain has TRBV15 and TRBJ2-3; D ambiguous. Trimming cost V 0 bases and J 0 bases, with 16 bases left between them. The CDR3 contains 18 residues. Germline CDR1 LNHNV, CDR2 YYDKDF (reference sequence). The CDR3, as DNA: TGTGCCACCAGCAGAGATGGGGTGAAAGACTTCAGCACAGATACGCAGTATTTT. It codes for CATSRDGVKDFSTDTQYF.

This chain uses TRBV20-1 with TRBJ2-3; maybe TRBD2 (5 bases). The CDR3 loop spans 13 amino acids. CDR1 and CDR2 (germline): DFQATT, SNEGSKA (reference sequence). V lost 5 bases to trimming and J lost 6 bases, with 15 bases between them. Here the CDR3 DNA reads TGCAGTGCTCCCTACCCGGGGATGGATACGCAGTATTTT. It yields the protein CSAPYPGMDTQYF.

The chain carries TRBV5-1 and TRBJ2-5; 7 bases are shared with TRBD1. The closer fit of TRBJ2-7 to the DNA end suggests the J call may be wrong. Per the germline V gene, CDR1 is SGHRS and CDR2 is YFSETQ. The CDR3 spans 16 residues. The CDR3 DNA reads as TGCGCCAGCAGCTTGGAACGGACAGGCACACCCTACGAGCAGTACTTC. Protein product: CASSLERTGTPYEQYF.

J is TRBJ2-7 and V is TRBV20-1; TRBD1 agrees at 8 bases. The germline V gene has CDR1 DFQATT and CDR2 SNEGSKA (reference sequence). The CDR3 has 16 amino acids. With V trimmed by 0 bases and J by 3 bases, 10 bases remained unmatched. Here the CDR3 DNA reads TGCAGTGCTAGAGATTCCTTCACAGGACAGGGCTACGAGCAGTACTTC. Translating gives CSARDSFTGQGYEQYF.

The V call is TRBV4-2, the J call TRBJ2-5, with 7 nucleotides matching TRBD2. J gave up 1 base and V 2 bases, and 4 bases lay outside the gene matches. The CDR3 sequence is 15 residues long. Germline CDR1 LGHNA, CDR2 YNFKEQ. CDR3 loop: CASSQTSSGQETQYF. The CDR3 DNA follows: TGTGCCAGCAGCCAAACCTCTAGCGGCCAAGAGACCCAGTACTTC.

This clonotype has a handful of counts. This CDR3 reads CSVDSGTDQETQYF. In nucleotides, the CDR3 is TGCAGCGTTGACAGCGGGACGGATCAAGAGACCCAGTACTTC. The genes are TRBV29-1 and TRBJ2-5; 7 nucleotides align to TRBD2. Unmatched junction bases numbered 6, after V lost 3 bases and J lost 2 bases. Per the germline V gene, CDR1 is SQVTM and CDR2 is ANQGSEA. This CDR3 has 14 amino acids.

The rearrangement uses TRBV5-1 and TRBJ2-3, with unresolved D. The J call is doubtful: the DNA matches TRBJ1-5 better. The V gene's germline CDR1 is SGHRS and CDR2 YFSETQ. CDR3 length: 12 amino acids. The CDR3 spells CASSWNLDTQHF. DNA of the CDR3: TGCGCCAGCAGTTGGAACCTAGATACGCAGCATTTT.

V gene TRBV6-6 combines with J gene TRBJ2-7, with D possibly TRBD2 on 6 matching bases. This CDR3 spans 14 amino acids. The V gene's germline CDR1 is MNHNY and CDR2 SVGAGI (reference sequence). V lost 2 bases and J lost 2, with 10 bases in between. The CDR3 loop reads CASSYGGIPYEQYF. The CDR3 DNA reads as TGTGCCAGCAGTTACGGGGGGATTCCCTACGAGCAGTACTTC.

This chain connects TRBV29-1 to TRBJ2-5; 10 bases are a match to TRBD2. The J call may be faulty, since TRBJ2-1 better matches the DNA end. The CDR3 length is 12 residues. CDR1 and CDR2 (germline): SQVTM, ANQGSEA. The CDR3 nucleotides read TGCAGCGTTGGACTAGCGGGCGGGGAGCAGTTCTTC. Translated: CSVGLAGGEQFF.

The V call is TRBV20-1, the J call TRBJ2-1; D is ambiguous. From germline, CDR1 is DFQATT and CDR2 SNEGSKA (reference sequence). Deletions cut 1 base from V and 8 bases from J, with 12 bases between. The CDR3 covers 13 residues. The CDR3 bases are TGCAGTGCTAGAGTCCGGGTCAAGGATGAGCAGTTCTTC. Translation: CSARVRVKDEQFF.

The chain joins TRBV3-1 to TRBJ1-4, with 7 bases lining up with TRBD1. The germline gives CDR1 LGHDT, CDR2 YNNKEL (reference sequence). The CDR3 is made up of 14 amino acids. The V gene end was trimmed by 5 bases and the J gene end by 7 bases; junction bases not matched to a gene: 7. CDR3 loop: CASSTGTEIEKLFF. In nucleotides, the CDR3 is TGTGCCAGCAGCACCGGGACAGAAATTGAAAAACTGTTTTTT.